This TCR beta chain emerged from a study of shared clonotypes between healthy human individuals. Study results and caveats: Sampling included only blood; tissue repertoires likely differ. Across a few donors, naive CD4 shared 5% to 6%, naive CD8 approximately 3.5%, memory CD4 roughly 2.2%, memory CD8 approximately 0.4%.

The assay was carried out at the deep level. Generated by immunoSEQ multiplex PCR, the TCRdb table keeps only in-frame clones and is missing some. The data hold some 1 million clones, with about 77% observed a single time. With regard to this clone: Its cognate antigen is unknown. Other DNA sequences in the sample encode the same CDR3.

V was pared by 4 bases and J by 4 bases, with 6 bases of the junction left unmatched. The length of the CDR3 is 14 residues. Germline lookup yields CDR1 SGHTA and CDR2 FQGNSA. This TCR came from a man younger than 30 in good health. The chain joins TRBV7-2 to TRBJ2-7; 8 nucleotides agree with TRBD1. The sample was memory CD4+ T cells sorted from blood. Subset indicated: CD45RA-negative fraction. In DNA form, the CDR3 reads TGTGCCAGCAGCTCCCGGACAGGGTCTTACGAGCAGTACTTC. The encoded protein is CASSSRTGSYEQYF.